The next 31 T cell receptor beta chains were all read from a single sample in a study of metastatic and nonmetastatic thyroid tumors. Every patient was untreated before thyroid surgery. TCRdb recomputed clones from the PCR reads via MiXCR. The sample has some 19,000 clones, around 30% seen once. Material for sequencing was tumor tissue. These receptors all stem from a female donor with papillary thyroid cancer or a benign thyroid nodule (not recorded which). Some clones in this sample may be carry-over from other donors' samples.

This clone was counted ten times or more. The chain employs TRBV6-1 and TRBJ2-1, with TRBD2 identical over 9 bases. The CDR3 totals 15 residues. Germline V gene data show CDR1 as MNHNS and CDR2 as SASEGT. Trimming cost V 5 bases and J 12 bases; bases outside gene matches: 14. The CDR3 bases are TGTGCCAGCAGTTTGCCAGCGGGAGGAGTGGTTGGGCAGTTCTTC. Its protein is CASSLPAGGVVGQFF.

The sample holds a few counts of this clone. The conserved final phenylalanine or tryptophan is absent from the CDR3, which likely points to a read error. It is unclear where the CDR3 begins or ends on the DNA, so no DNA is shown, and the CDR3 is as TCRdb lists it. This chain joins TRBV2 and TRBJ1-1. Germline CDR1 SNHLY, CDR2 FYNNEI. The CDR3 region is 14 residues in length, termini included. The CDR3 protein is CASSEDLKDTETFL.

This chain uses TRBV7-9 with TRBJ2-2, with D unresolved. V lost 1 base and J 7 bases, leaving 7 bases between the germline ends. There are 13 residues in the CDR3. Per germline, CDR1 SEHNR and CDR2 FQNEAQ (reference sequence). The CDR3 is CASSLGAGGELFF. CDR3 nucleotides: TGTGCCAGCAGCTTAGGGGCAGGCGGGGAGCTGTTTTTT.

Details on this clone: The CDR3 does not close with the conserved phenylalanine or tryptophan, likely indicating a read error. The V gene is TRBV5-4, the J gene TRBJ2-6; TRBD1 aligns across 8 bases. This CDR3 has 17 residues. From germline, CDR1 is SGHNT and CDR2 YYREEE (reference sequence). V lost 7 bases to trimming and J lost 4 bases; unmatched junction nucleotides: 13. CDR3 residues: CASAAGTGLHGANVLTL. The CDR3 nucleotides read TGTGCCAGCGCTGCAGGGACAGGTCTTCACGGGGCCAACGTCCTGACTTTA.

V is TRBV11-2 and J is TRBJ2-7; 13 bases line up with TRBD2. This CDR3 has 17 residues. The V segment lost 5 bases and the J segment 5 bases; nucleotides outside the gene matches: 12. In germline, CDR1 is SGHAT, CDR2 FQNNGV. CDR3 loop: CASSASMGLAGTHEQYF. CDR3 nucleotide sequence: TGTGCCAGCAGCGCCAGCATGGGACTAGCGGGAACCCACGAGCAGTACTTC.

This clone qualifies as medium-sized. V is TRBV6-1 and J is TRBJ1-5; D call uncertain. This CDR3 has 15 amino acids. From germline, CDR1 is MNHNS and CDR2 SASEGT. V was clipped by 5 bases and J by 1 base, with 12 bases between them. Here the CDR3 DNA reads TGTGCCAGCAGTCGACTCCGAGGGAGCAATCAGCCCCAGCATTTT. This gives the protein CASSRLRGSNQPQHF.

This clone was found once. The chain combines TRBV7-8 with TRBJ2-2; D not certain. The CDR3 is 15 residues long. Germline CDR1 and CDR2: SGHVS and FQNEAQ. The V gene lost 1 base and the J gene lost 8 bases, with 14 bases spanning the gap. Here the CDR3 reads CASSLVLVTAGELFF. CDR3 nucleotide sequence: TGTGCCAGCAGCTTAGTGCTAGTCACCGCGGGGGAGCTGTTTTTT.

This clone was counted between two and nine times. The chain combines TRBV11-2 with TRBJ1-2; D gene unclear. Germline assignment: CDR1 SGHAT and CDR2 FQNNGV. The CDR3 runs to 16 residues. The germline V and J ends were trimmed by 0 bases and 8 bases, with 19 bases remaining between them. The CDR3 is CASSLEARPTLYGYTF. The CDR3 nucleotides are TGTGCCAGCAGCTTAGAGGCCCGACCGACACTATACGGCTACACCTTC. Full variable domain (rest looked up from reference TRBV11-2 and TRBJ1-2): EAGVAQSPRYKIIEKRQSVAFWCNPISGHATLYWYQQILGQGPKLLIQFQNNGVVDDSQLPKDRFSAERLKGVDSTLKIQPAKLEDSAVYLCASSLEARPTLYGYTFGSGTRLTVV.

The V gene is TRBV7-3, the J gene TRBJ2-2; 12 bases fit TRBD1. Germline V gene lookup returns CDR1 SGHTA and CDR2 FQGTGA. Unmatched junction bases numbered 8, after V lost 4 bases and J lost 2 bases. This CDR3 is 18 amino acids long. The CDR3 coding sequence is TGTGCCAGCAGCTCAGGGACAGGGGGCGGAAGCAACACCGGGGAGCTGTTTTTT. Protein sequence: CASSSGTGGGSNTGELFF.

This clone was observed a handful of times. The chain uses TRBV6-5 and TRBJ2-1; unclear D gene. The CDR3 loop spans 15 amino acids. V dropped 1 base and J dropped 2 bases, with 9 bases sitting between them. The germline V gene encodes CDR1 MNHEY and CDR2 SVGAGI. The CDR3 is CASSYLALTYNEQFF. The CDR3 DNA sequence: TGTGCCAGCAGTTACTTGGCCCTCACCTACAATGAGCAGTTCTTC.

This clone ranks as medium-sized. The chain joins TRBV12-3 or TRBV12-4 to TRBJ2-2; either TRBD1 or TRBD2 may supply D (6 bases each). The CDR3 extends over 14 amino acids. Between the trimmed V and J ends, which lost 7 bases and 1 base, there was a span of 10 bases. The CDR3 region has the DNA TGTGCCAGCACACAGGGAGGGAACACCGGGGAGCTGTTTTTT. It yields the protein CASTQGGNTGELFF.

This clone has a count of ten or more. V is TRBV12-3 or TRBV12-4 and J is TRBJ2-3; D is unresolved. V lost 1 base, J lost 1 base, and 0 bases lay in between. The CDR3 has 12 amino acids. The CDR3 loop is CASSLGTDTQYF. The CDR3 nucleotides are TGTGCCAGCAGTTTAGGCACAGATACGCAGTATTTT.

This clone has a handful of counts. The J gene is TRBJ2-6, the V gene TRBV28, with D possibly being TRBD1 (6 bases). The CDR3 runs 19 residues. The ends were cut back, 6 bases at V and 1 base at J, with 22 bases in the middle. Germline CDR1 and CDR2: MDHEN and SYDVKM. CDR3 loop: CASRQWDNDPKSGANVLTF. DNA of the CDR3: TGTGCCAGCAGACAGTGGGACAACGACCCTAAATCTGGGGCCAACGTCCTGACTTTC.

Many counts were recorded for this clone. The sample has other DNA sequences that encode this CDR3 too. The genes are TRBV5-5 and TRBJ2-5; a weak D match, TRBD2 (6 bases). V was trimmed by 2 bases and J by 4 bases, leaving 9 bases between them. The CDR3 sequence is 13 residues long. Per germline, CDR1 SGHKS and CDR2 YYEKEE (reference sequence). The CDR3 is CASSFGGRETQYF. CDR3 bases: TGTGCCAGCAGCTTCGGAGGGCGAGAGACCCAGTACTTC.

This clone was recorded a few times. The chain is built from TRBV6-2 or TRBV6-3 and TRBJ2-7; 7 bases map to TRBD2. Germline trimming cut 8 bases from V and 1 base from J; bases unmatched to any gene: 5. Germline V gene data show CDR1 as MNHEY and CDR2 as SVGEGT. CDR3 length: 13 amino acids. The CDR3 loop is CASVTGLSYEQYF. The CDR3 coding sequence is TGTGCCAGCGTAACGGGACTATCCTACGAGCAGTACTTC.

Many counts were recorded for this clone. The chain combines TRBV5-4 with TRBJ1-2, with a weak D call TRBD1 (5 bases). CDR3 size: 14 residues. CDR1 is SGHNT and CDR2 is YYREEE in the germline V gene (reference sequence). Trimming left V 1 base short and J 5 bases short, with 12 bases between. The CDR3 DNA reads as TGTGCCAGCAGCTTGAAAAACGGGGGGTATGGCTACACCTTC. This encodes CASSLKNGGYGYTF.

The genes are TRBV5-1 and TRBJ2-1; a possible D gene is TRBD1 (6 bases). The CDR3 loop spans 15 amino acids. Trimming took 1 base from V and 6 from J, leaving 14 bases between them. Germline V gives CDR1 SGHRS, CDR2 YFSETQ. The CDR3 sequence: CASSLLTGFVNEQFF. The CDR3 DNA reads as TGCGCCAGCAGCTTGTTAACAGGGTTTGTCAATGAGCAGTTCTTC.

The chain has TRBV12-3 or TRBV12-4 and TRBJ2-5; no clear D. The V and J ends lost 2 bases and 2 bases respectively, with 12 bases between them. This CDR3 comprises 15 residues. The CDR3 is CASSLSGQLQETQYF. CDR3 bases: TGTGCCAGCAGTTTAAGTGGTCAGTTACAAGAGACCCAGTACTTC.

The chain carries TRBV19 and TRBJ1-2; D is ambiguous. Trimming pared 3 bases from V and 0 bases from J, leaving 8 bases between. CDR1 and CDR2 from the germline V gene are LNHDA and SQIVND (reference sequence). This CDR3 comprises 14 residues. The CDR3 is CASSIGGANYGYTF. As DNA, the CDR3 is TGTGCCAGTAGTATTGGCGGAGCTAACTATGGCTACACCTTC.

This clone was observed a handful of times. The rearrangement uses TRBV6-1 and TRBJ2-2, with a weak D call TRBD1 (5 bases). Germline V gene data show CDR1 as MNHNS and CDR2 as SASEGT. V was shortened by 4 bases and J by 4 bases, with 10 bases between the two germline ends. CDR3 length: 14 residues. The CDR3 reads CASSGGSGTGELFF. CDR3 sequence (DNA): TGTGCCAGCAGTGGGGGCTCGGGCACCGGGGAGCTGTTTTTT.

By share, this clone ranks as medium-sized. This chain uses TRBV6-1 with TRBJ1-3; 8 nucleotides line up with TRBD1. Trimming at V came to 1 base and at J to 0 bases, leaving 2 bases not matched to a gene. This CDR3 is 16 amino acids long. Germline V gene sequence: CDR1 MNHNS, CDR2 SASEGT. CDR3 in DNA: TGTGCCAGCAGTGAAGAAACAGGGGGCTCTGGAAACACCATATATTTT. Translation gives CASSEETGGSGNTIYF.

In this sample, this clone turned up a few times. A much larger clonotype is one base distant, so this may be a read error. This specimen includes other DNA sequences encoding the same CDR3. The J gene is TRBJ1-1, the V gene TRBV2, with unresolved D. Trimming removed 5 bases at V and 2 bases at J, with 12 bases between. This CDR3 spans 14 amino acids. Germline assignment: CDR1 SNHLY and CDR2 FYNNEI. This CDR3 is CASSQGRSNTEAFF. The CDR3 region has the DNA TGTGCCAGCAGTCAAGGTAGAAGTAACACTGAAGCTTTCTTT.

Concerning this clone itself: Germline and junction disagree at one end, which may indicate a read error. The chain combines TRBV6-2 or TRBV6-3 with TRBJ1-2, with TRBD1 as a possible D gene (6 bases). Germline assignment: CDR1 MNHEY and CDR2 SVGEGT. The CDR3 consists of 13 residues. The CDR3 DNA sequence: TGTGCCAGCATTTACGGGGGCCCTTATGGCTACACCTTC. Protein product: CASIYGGPYGYTF.

The chain recombines TRBV6-1 with TRBJ1-2, with 9 bases identical to TRBD1. The V segment lost 5 bases and the J segment 2 bases; nucleotides outside the gene matches: 9. From germline, CDR1 is MNHNS and CDR2 SASEGT. The CDR3 is made up of 16 amino acids. The CDR3 sequence: CASSPVTGTGNYGYTF. DNA for the CDR3: TGTGCCAGCAGTCCAGTGACCGGGACAGGGAACTATGGCTACACCTTC.

This clone was seen ten or more times. The V and J genes are TRBV5-1 and TRBJ1-4; D is undetermined. Germline assignment: CDR1 SGHRS and CDR2 YFSETQ. The CDR3 contains 17 residues. The V gene lost 4 bases and the J gene lost 7 bases, with 23 bases spanning the gap. CDR3 sequence (DNA): TGCGCCAGCAGCCCCATCCCGTCTCCCTCCCGGATTGAAAAACTGTTTTTT. It yields the protein CASSPIPSPSRIEKLFF.

The chain combines TRBV18 with TRBJ1-2; no clear D gene. CDR1 and CDR2 from the germline V gene are KGHSH and LQKENI. This CDR3 has 13 amino acids. The V end was cut by 3 bases, the J end by 5 bases, with 10 bases between. The CDR3 reads CASSPHRGYGYTF. The CDR3 coding sequence is TGTGCCAGCTCACCCCACAGAGGATATGGCTACACCTTC.

This clone appeared a few times. V usage is TRBV6-1 and J usage is TRBJ1-1; 7 bases fit TRBD1. Germline values: CDR1 MNHNS, CDR2 SASEGT. Trimming at V came to 3 bases and at J to 8 bases, leaving 12 bases not matched to a gene. The CDR3 runs to 15 residues. The CDR3 loop is CASSDPIPGQPEAFF. CDR3 nucleotide sequence: TGTGCCAGCAGTGACCCAATCCCGGGACAGCCAGAAGCTTTCTTT.

Many counts were recorded for this clone. This may stem from a read error, because a much larger clone lies one nucleotide away. The V and J genes are TRBV10-3 and TRBJ2-7; D uncertain. The germline CDR1 and CDR2 sequences are ENHRY and SYGVKD. The CDR3 covers 13 residues. V lost 1 base and J lost 9, with 13 bases in between. In nucleotides, the CDR3 is TGTGCCATCAGTGAGTATGGTCGCAACGGGCAGTACTTC. Translated: CAISEYGRNGQYF.

This clone was counted a few times. This may arise from a read error, as a much more abundant clone is one base away. The rearrangement links TRBV10-3 to TRBJ1-2; unclear D gene. Deletions cut 0 bases from V and 4 bases from J, with 15 bases between. The CDR3 contains 16 residues. Looked up from germline, CDR1 is ENHRY and CDR2 is SYGVKD. The CDR3 nucleotides are TGTGCCATCAGTGAGTCCGCAGTGGGCCCTTCCTATGGCTACACCTTC. Protein product: CAISESAVGPSYGYTF.

This clone was picked up many times. V and J are TRBV4-2 and TRBJ2-3; the match to TRBD2 covers 10 bases. Germline CDR1 and CDR2: LGHNA and YNFKEQ. The ends lost 6 bases at V and 0 bases at J; junction bases unmatched: 9. CDR3 length: 17 residues. The CDR3 DNA reads as TGTGCCAGCAGACACCGGGTAGCGGGGGGAAGCACAGATACGCAGTATTTT. It codes for CASRHRVAGGSTDTQYF.

This clone was counted a few times. The CDR3 protein is CASSRLRSRSSYEQYF. CDR3 sequence (DNA): TGTGCCAGCAGCCGCCTTAGGTCGCGGAGCTCCTACGAGCAGTACTTC. The chain recombines TRBV13 with TRBJ2-7; D remains ambiguous. The CDR3 loop spans 16 amino acids. Trimming stripped 5 bases from V and 0 bases from J, with 17 bases between. CDR1 is PRHDT, CDR2 FYEKMQ, per germline (reference sequence).